One sample yielded the 14 T cell receptor beta chains listed below, sequenced in a study of cytomegalovirus exposure and HLA in healthy donors. The PCR made use of 60 Vbeta and 13 Jbeta primers. This table comes from immunoSEQ multiplex PCR, and its TCRdb copy is limited to in-frame clones, with some not included. The sample has just under 95,000 clones, more than 60% seen once. The material sequenced was PBMCs. The receptors shown here come from a man aged 45-60 years in good health and CMV-seropositive.

The chain joins TRBV9 to TRBJ2-2; TRBD1 is a possible D gene (5 bases). CDR3 length: 15 residues. Germline V gene lookup returns CDR1 SGDLS and CDR2 YYNGEE. V lost 0 bases, J lost 6 bases, and 12 bases lay in between. The CDR3 nucleotides read TGTGCCAGCAGCGTAGCGGGCCAGACAGCCGGGGAGCTGTTTTTT. Its translation: CASSVAGQTAGELFF.

V gene TRBV7-6 combines with J gene TRBJ1-6, with a tentative D call TRBD1 (5 bases). The germline CDR1 and CDR2 sequences are SGHVS and FNYEAQ. The CDR3 extends over 15 amino acids. V was clipped by 0 bases and J by 11 bases, with 14 bases between them. The CDR3 loop reads CASSLATSGGTPLHF. The CDR3 coding sequence is TGTGCCAGCAGCTTAGCCACTTCGGGGGGTACACCCCTCCACTTT.

This rearrangement joins TRBV13 to TRBJ1-2; TRBD1 might be the D (6 bases). With 5 bases removed from V and 4 bases from J, the gap between germline ends came to 17 bases. CDR1 is PRHDT and CDR2 is FYEKMQ in the germline V gene (reference sequence). CDR3 size: 15 residues. CDR3 sequence: CASSADSQGIYGYTF. The DNA of the CDR3 is TGTGCCAGCAGCGCGGACAGTCAGGGGATCTATGGCTACACCTTC. The whole variable domain, remainder taken from reference TRBV13 and TRBJ1-2, is AAGVIQSPRHLIKEKRETATLKCYPIPRHDTVYWYQQGPGQDPQFLISFYEKMQSDKGSIPDRFSAQQFSDYHSELNMSSLELGDSALYFCASSADSQGIYGYTFGSGTRLTVV.

The V call is TRBV6-1, the J call TRBJ2-7; 10 bases match TRBD1. Germline CDR1 reads MNHNS; CDR2 reads SASEGT. Losses at the gene ends were 4 bases for V and 2 bases for J; bases not matched to a gene: 2. The CDR3 is 14 residues long. CDR3 in DNA: TGTGCCAGCAGTGTCGGGACAGGGGCCTACGAGCAGTACTTC. Amino acid sequence: CASSVGTGAYEQYF.

V gene TRBV27 combines with J gene TRBJ2-7; TRBD1 matches 10 bases. This CDR3 is 13 amino acids long. The V and J ends lost 6 bases and 3 bases, in that order; junction bases with no gene match: 2. Germline V gene sequence: CDR1 MNHEY, CDR2 SMNVEV (reference sequence). This CDR3 reads CASRTGGGYEQYF. As DNA, the CDR3 is TGTGCCAGCAGGACAGGGGGCGGCTACGAGCAGTACTTC.

The chain links TRBV14 to TRBJ2-2; weak D call: TRBD1 (5 bases). The CDR3 runs to 16 residues. From germline, CDR1 is SGHDN and CDR2 FVKESK. Trimming removed 4 bases from V and 4 bases from J, with 16 bases in between. The CDR3 nucleotides read TGTGCCAGCAGCCTATATGCAGGGATCGGCACCGGGGAGCTGTTTTTT. Protein sequence: CASSLYAGIGTGELFF.

This clone was detected only once. The chain combines TRBV6-5 with TRBJ1-1; no definite D call. The germline gives CDR1 MNHEY, CDR2 SVGAGI. CDR3 length equals 12 residues. Between the trimmed V and J ends, which lost 5 bases and 5 bases, there was a span of 9 bases. CDR3 in DNA: TGTGCCAGCAGTGCGGGTTGGACTGAAGCTTTCTTT. Residues: CASSAGWTEAFF.

The chain uses TRBV20-1 and TRBJ2-5; D remains ambiguous. The CDR3 is made up of 11 amino acids. The ends were cut back, 2 bases at V and 4 bases at J, with 5 bases in the middle. Germline V gene data show CDR1 as DFQATT and CDR2 as SNEGSKA (reference sequence). The CDR3 loop is CSARNLETQYF. The CDR3 bases are TGCAGTGCTAGAAATCTAGAGACCCAGTACTTC.

This clone was seen a handful of times. This rearrangement joins TRBV9 to TRBJ1-1; D gene uncertain. The V end was cut by 1 base, the J end by 1 base, with 17 bases between. Germline CDR1 and CDR2: SGDLS and YYNGEE. The CDR3 covers 17 residues. The DNA of the CDR3 is TGTGCCAGCAGCGTAACCCCACTCGGGATAGGGAACACTGAAGCTTTCTTT. Protein product: CASSVTPLGIGNTEAFF.

CDR3 residues: CASSEQGDDYGYTF. DNA of the CDR3: TGTGCCAGCAGTGAGCAGGGGGATGACTATGGCTACACCTTC. V usage is TRBV25-1 and J usage is TRBJ1-2; 7 bases align to TRBD1. With 3 bases clipped from V and 3 bases from J, the junction kept 4 bases outside the gene matches. The CDR3 is 14 residues long. Germline V gene sequence: CDR1 MGHDK, CDR2 SYGVNS.

The chain links TRBV19 to TRBJ2-5, with 8 bases that match TRBD1. Trimming cost V 3 bases and J 3 bases; bases outside gene matches: 3. The germline gives CDR1 LNHDA, CDR2 SQIVND (reference sequence). This CDR3 contains 14 residues. This CDR3 is CASSMTGVKETQYF. The CDR3 region has the DNA TGTGCCAGTAGTATGACAGGGGTAAAAGAGACCCAGTACTTC.

This clone was recorded only once. The V and J genes are TRBV10-3 and TRBJ2-2; TRBD2 agrees at 8 bases. This CDR3 has 16 residues. The V and J ends lost 3 bases and 0 bases, in that order; junction bases with no gene match: 3. Germline loops: CDR1 ENHRY, CDR2 SYGVKD. The CDR3 DNA sequence: TGTGCCATCAGTGACGGGGGGGGGACGAACACCGGGGAGCTGTTTTTT. This codes for CAISDGGGTNTGELFF.

The V and J genes are TRBV7-2 and TRBJ2-3; 7 nucleotides align to TRBD2. The germline V gene has CDR1 SGHTA and CDR2 FQGNSA. V gave up 1 base and J gave up 2 bases; unmatched junction bases: 6. The CDR3 is made up of 16 amino acids. The CDR3 bases are TGTGCCAGCAGCTTAGTAGGGCGGGGGAACACAGATACGCAGTATTTT. This codes for CASSLVGRGNTDTQYF. Full variable domain (rest looked up from reference TRBV7-2 and TRBJ2-3): GAGVSQSPSNKVTEKGKDVELRCDPISGHTALYWYRQSLGQGLEFLIYFQGNSAPDKSGLPSDRFSAERTGGSVSTLTIQRTQQEDSAVYLCASSLVGRGNTDTQYFGPGTRLTVL.

The J gene is TRBJ1-1, the V gene TRBV4-2; a possible D gene is TRBD1 (6 bases). The germline CDR1 and CDR2 sequences are LGHNA and YNFKEQ. The CDR3 covers 15 residues. Between the trimmed V and J ends, which lost 0 bases and 6 bases, there was a span of 14 bases. The CDR3 region has the DNA TGTGCCAGCAGCCAAGACCCCATTACAGGGTCTGAAGCTTTCTTT. Residues: CASSQDPITGSEAFF.